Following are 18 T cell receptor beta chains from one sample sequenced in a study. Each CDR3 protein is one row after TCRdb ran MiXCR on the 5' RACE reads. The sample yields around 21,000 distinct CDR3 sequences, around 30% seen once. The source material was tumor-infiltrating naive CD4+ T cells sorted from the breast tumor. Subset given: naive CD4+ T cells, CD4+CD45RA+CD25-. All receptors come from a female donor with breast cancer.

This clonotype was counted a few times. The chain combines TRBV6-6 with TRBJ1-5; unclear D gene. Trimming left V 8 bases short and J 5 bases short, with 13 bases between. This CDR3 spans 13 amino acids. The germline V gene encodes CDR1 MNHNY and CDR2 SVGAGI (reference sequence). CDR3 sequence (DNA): TGTGCCAGCGAAAGAGGGTACGATCAGCCCCAGCATTTT. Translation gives CASERGYDQPQHF.

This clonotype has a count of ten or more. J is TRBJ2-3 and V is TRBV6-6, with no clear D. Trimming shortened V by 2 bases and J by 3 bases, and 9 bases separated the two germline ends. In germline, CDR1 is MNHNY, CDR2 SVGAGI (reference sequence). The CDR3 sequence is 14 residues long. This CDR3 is CASSYPRKTDTQYF. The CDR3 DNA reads TGTGCCAGCAGTTACCCCCGGAAAACAGATACGCAGTATTTT.

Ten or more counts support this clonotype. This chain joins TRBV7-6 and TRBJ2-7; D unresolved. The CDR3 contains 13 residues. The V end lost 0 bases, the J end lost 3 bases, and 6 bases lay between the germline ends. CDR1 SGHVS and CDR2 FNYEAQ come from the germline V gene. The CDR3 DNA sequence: TGTGCCAGCAGCTTAGCGGCGGACTACGAGCAGTACTTC. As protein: CASSLAADYEQYF.

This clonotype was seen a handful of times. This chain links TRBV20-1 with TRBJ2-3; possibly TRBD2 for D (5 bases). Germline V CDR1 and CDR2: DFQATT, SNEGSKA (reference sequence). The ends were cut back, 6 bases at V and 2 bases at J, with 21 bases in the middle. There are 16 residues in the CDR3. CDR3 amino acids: CSAQSPQTGYTDTQYF. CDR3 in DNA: TGCAGTGCCCAGTCCCCTCAGACGGGGTACACAGATACGCAGTATTTT.

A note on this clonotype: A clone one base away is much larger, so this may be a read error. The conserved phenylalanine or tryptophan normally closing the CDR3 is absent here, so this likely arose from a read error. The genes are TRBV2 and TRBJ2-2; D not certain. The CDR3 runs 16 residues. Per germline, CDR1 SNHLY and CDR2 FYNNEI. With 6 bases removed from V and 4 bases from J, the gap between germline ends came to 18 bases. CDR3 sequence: CASSAPSGALTGELFL. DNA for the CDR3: TGTGCCAGCAGCGCCCCGTCGGGTGCCCTCACCGGGGAGCTGTTTCTT.

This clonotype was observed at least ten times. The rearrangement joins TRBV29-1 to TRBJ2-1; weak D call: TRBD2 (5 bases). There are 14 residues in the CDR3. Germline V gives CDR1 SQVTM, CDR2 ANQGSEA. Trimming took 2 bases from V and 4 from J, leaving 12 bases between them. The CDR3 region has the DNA TGCAGCGTTGAAATAGCGAACCGGTACAATGAGCAGTTCTTC. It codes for CSVEIANRYNEQFF.

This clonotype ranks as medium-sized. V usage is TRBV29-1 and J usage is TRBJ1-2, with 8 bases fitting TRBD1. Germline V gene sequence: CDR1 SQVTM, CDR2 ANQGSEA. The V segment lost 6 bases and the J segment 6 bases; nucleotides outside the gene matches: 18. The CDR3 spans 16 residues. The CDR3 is CSVESAPGGEDHGYTF. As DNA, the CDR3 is TGCAGCGTGGAGTCCGCACCAGGGGGCGAGGATCATGGCTACACCTTC.

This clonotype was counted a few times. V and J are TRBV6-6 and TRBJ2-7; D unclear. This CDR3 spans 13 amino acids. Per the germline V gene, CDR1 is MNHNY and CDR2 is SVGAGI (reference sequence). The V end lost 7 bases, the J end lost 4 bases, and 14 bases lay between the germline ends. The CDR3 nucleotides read TGTGCCAGCACCAAACAGTGGGCATACGAGCAGTACTTC. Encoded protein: CASTKQWAYEQYF.

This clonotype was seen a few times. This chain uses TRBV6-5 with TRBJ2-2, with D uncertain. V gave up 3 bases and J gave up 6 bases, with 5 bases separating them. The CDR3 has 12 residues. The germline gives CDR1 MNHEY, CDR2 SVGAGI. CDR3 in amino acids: CASSYGAGELFF. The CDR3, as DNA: TGTGCCAGCAGTTATGGAGCCGGGGAGCTGTTTTTT.

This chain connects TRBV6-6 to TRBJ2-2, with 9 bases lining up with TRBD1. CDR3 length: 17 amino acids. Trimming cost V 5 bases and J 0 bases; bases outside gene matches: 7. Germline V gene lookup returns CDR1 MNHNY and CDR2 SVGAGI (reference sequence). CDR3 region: CASSHLGQGANTGELFF. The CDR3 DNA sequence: TGTGCCAGCAGTCATCTGGGACAGGGCGCGAACACCGGGGAGCTGTTTTTT.

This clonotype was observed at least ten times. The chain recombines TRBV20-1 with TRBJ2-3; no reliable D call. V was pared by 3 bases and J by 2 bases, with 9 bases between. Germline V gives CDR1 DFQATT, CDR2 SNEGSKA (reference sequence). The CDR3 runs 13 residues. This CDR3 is CSASSRSTDTQYF. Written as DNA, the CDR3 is TGCAGTGCTAGTTCCCGGTCCACAGATACGCAGTATTTT.

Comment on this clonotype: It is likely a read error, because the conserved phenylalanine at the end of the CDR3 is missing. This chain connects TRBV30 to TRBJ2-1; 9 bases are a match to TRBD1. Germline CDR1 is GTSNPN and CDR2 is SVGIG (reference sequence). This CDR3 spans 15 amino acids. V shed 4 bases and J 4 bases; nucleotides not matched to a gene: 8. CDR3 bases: TGTGCCTGGACCCCGGACAGGGGCTTTTACAATGAGCAGTTCCTC. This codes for CAWTPDRGFYNEQFL.

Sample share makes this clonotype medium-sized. CDR3 nucleotides: TGTGCCACACATCCGGGGCTAGCAGGCGATACGCAGTATTTT. Its protein product is CATHPGLAGDTQYF. V and J are TRBV2 and TRBJ2-3; D possibly uses TRBD1 or TRBD2 (5 bases each). V lost 10 bases and J 6 bases, leaving 20 bases between the germline ends. The CDR3 contains 14 residues. Germline V gives CDR1 SNHLY, CDR2 FYNNEI.

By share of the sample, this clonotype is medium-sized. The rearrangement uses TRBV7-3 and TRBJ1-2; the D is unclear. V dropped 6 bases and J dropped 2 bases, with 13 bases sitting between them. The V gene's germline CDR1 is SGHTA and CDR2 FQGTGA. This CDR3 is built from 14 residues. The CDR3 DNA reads TGTGCCAGCAGACGACCGATATTGAACTATGGCTACACCTTC. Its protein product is CASRRPILNYGYTF.

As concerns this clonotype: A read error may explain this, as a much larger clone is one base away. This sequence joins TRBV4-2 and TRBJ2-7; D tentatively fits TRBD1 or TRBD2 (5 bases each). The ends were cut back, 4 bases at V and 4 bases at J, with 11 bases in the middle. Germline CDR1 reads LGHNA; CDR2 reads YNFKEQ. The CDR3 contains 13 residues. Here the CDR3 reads CASSRDGGYEQYF. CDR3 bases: TGTGCCAGCAGCCGAGATGGGGGTTACGAGCAGTACTTC.

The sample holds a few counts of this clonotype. The CDR3 bases are TGTGCCAGCAGCACGACAGTCTCCTACAATGAGCAGTTCTTC. Translation: CASSTTVSYNEQFF. The chain links TRBV7-9 to TRBJ2-1; D is perhaps TRBD1 (5 bases). The CDR3 spans 14 residues. The V end was cut by 5 bases, the J end by 0 bases, with 8 bases between. Germline lookup yields CDR1 SEHNR and CDR2 FQNEAQ (reference sequence).

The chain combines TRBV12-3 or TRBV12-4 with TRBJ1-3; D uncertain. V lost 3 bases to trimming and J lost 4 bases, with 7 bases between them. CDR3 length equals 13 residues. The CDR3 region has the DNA TGTGCCAGCAGTTTTGTGCTGGGAAACACCATATATTTT. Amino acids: CASSFVLGNTIYF.

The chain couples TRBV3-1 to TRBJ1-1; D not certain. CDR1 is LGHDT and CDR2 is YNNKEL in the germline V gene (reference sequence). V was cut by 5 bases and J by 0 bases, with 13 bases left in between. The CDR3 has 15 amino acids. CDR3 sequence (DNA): TGTGCCAGCAGCGAACCCGGGAGGGTGAACACTGAAGCTTTCTTT. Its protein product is CASSEPGRVNTEAFF. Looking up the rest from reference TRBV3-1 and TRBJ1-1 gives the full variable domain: DTAVSQTPKYLVTQMGNDKSIKCEQNLGHDTMYWYKQDSKKFLKIMFSYNNKELIINETVPNRFSPKSPDKAHLNLHINSLELGDSAVYFCASSEPGRVNTEAFFGQGTRLTVV.